These T cell receptor beta chains were read from a single sample in a study of cytomegalovirus exposure and HLA in healthy donors. Sequencing was performed with immunoSEQ multiplex PCR; in TCRdb, only in-frame clones are kept and a portion is missing. This sample has under 150,000 clones, with 75% to 80% found just once. The sample was PBMCs. These receptors were collected from a man aged 40-49 years in good health and CMV-seropositive. Both conserved end residues are part of each CDR3. A D gene is named only where the DNA matches it firmly. Clone size is shown for a subset of rows, as once, few, many or a class of expanded clone.

D gene,J gene,V gene,clone size,CDR3 DNA,CDR3 protein
-,TRBJ1-5,TRBV5-6,-,TGTGCCAGCAGCTTGGGAGGAGATCAGCCCCAGCATTTT,CASSLGGDQPQHF
-,TRBJ2-3,TRBV10-2,-,TGCGCCAGCAGTGATGTGACTTCCACAGATACGCAGTATTTT,CASSDVTSTDTQYF
TRBD1,TRBJ2-7,TRBV5-6,-,TGTGCCAGCAGCTTGGAGGGACAGCTACTAGCCTACGAGCAGTACTTC,CASSLEGQLLAYEQYF
-,TRBJ2-1,TRBV6-1,-,TGTGCCAGCAGTCTCCTAGGAAATGAGCAGTTCTTC,CASSLLGNEQFF
-,TRBJ2-7,TRBV18,-,TGTGCCAGCTCACCAGACTTAAGCTCCTACGAGCAGTACTTC,CASSPDLSSYEQYF
TRBD1,TRBJ2-1,TRBV6-6,-,TGTGCCTGCCGTTCTGCAGGGGGATCCTACAATGAGCAGTTCTTC,CACRSAGGSYNEQFF
TRBD2,TRBJ2-7,TRBV9,-,TGTGCCAGCAGCGTAGGGACTAGCGGCTTATACGAGCAGTACTTC,CASSVGTSGLYEQYF
-,TRBJ1-1,TRBV27,few,TGTGCCAGCAGAGAGGCCCGGCCGAACACTGAAGCTTTCTTT,CASREARPNTEAFF
-,TRBJ2-7,TRBV5-1,-,TGCGCCAGCAGCTTGGCTACTAGTGACCCTAGAGAGCAGTACTTC,CASSLATSDPREQYF
-,TRBJ1-3,TRBV15,few,TGTGCCACCAGCAGAGACGGCTCCACAGGGAGCTCTGGAAACACCATATATTTT,CATSRDGSTGSSGNTIYF
TRBD1,TRBJ2-7,TRBV10-2,few,TGCGCCAGCATCGAAAAATTAGGGACAGAGAAGACCTACGAGCAGTACTTC,CASIEKLGTEKTYEQYF
-,TRBJ2-1,TRBV5-1,-,TGCGCCAGCAGCTTGTTGCTAGCCCACAATGAGCAGTTCTTC,CASSLLLAHNEQFF
TRBD1,TRBJ2-7,TRBV5-1,-,TGCGCCAGCAGCACCGGCGGACAGGGCTCCTACGAGCAGTACTTC,CASSTGGQGSYEQYF
-,TRBJ2-1,TRBV20-1,-,TGCAGACTCACAGCCGGAGGTCAGCAGTTCTTC,CRLTAGGQQFF
-,TRBJ2-2,TRBV5-1,-,TGCGCCAGCAGCTTGTTAGTGGCGGCAACCGGGGAGCTGTTTTTT,CASSLLVAATGELFF
TRBD2,TRBJ2-3,TRBV15,-,TGTGCCACCAGCATGAGACTAGCGGGAGTGAATACGCAGTATTTT,CATSMRLAGVNTQYF
-,TRBJ1-3,TRBV6-5,-,TGTGCCAGCAGTTACTCTTCCAGATCTGGAAACACCATATATTTT,CASSYSSRSGNTIYF
TRBD2,TRBJ2-1,TRBV19,-,TGTGCCAGTAGTACCACAGCGGGAGGTAGTTACAATGAGCAGTTCTTC,CASSTTAGGSYNEQFF
TRBD1,TRBJ2-2,TRBV6-4,-,TGTGCCAGCAGTGACTATGGGACAGCAGGTACCGACACCGGGGAGCTGTTTTTT,CASSDYGTAGTDTGELFF
-,TRBJ2-5,TRBV7-7,-,TGTGCCAGCAGCTTAGCTGGACAGTCGAAGACCCAGTACTTC,CASSLAGQSKTQYF
TRBD1,TRBJ1-4,TRBV4-3,-,TGCGCCAGCAGCCAAGATTTGAGTGGACAGGGTAATGAAAAACTGTTTTTT,CASSQDLSGQGNEKLFF
-,TRBJ2-5,TRBV6-1,-,TGTGCCAGCAGTGAAGCGGGCTATCCACAAGAGACCCAGTACTTC,CASSEAGYPQETQYF
-,TRBJ2-1,TRBV5-1,few,TGCGCCAGCAGCGTTACTCAGGGAACCGTGGTGAATGAGCAGTTCTTC,CASSVTQGTVVNEQFF
TRBD1,TRBJ2-2,TRBV19,-,TGTGCCTGCTACGCCGGGACAGGGTCCGTCGGGGAGCTGTTTTTT,CACYAGTGSVGELFF
TRBD1,TRBJ1-4,TRBV30,few,TGTGCCTGGAGCCATGGGGGGACAGGGCGACTGTTTTTT,CAWSHGGTGRLFF
-,TRBJ2-7,TRBV7-2,few,TGTGCCAGCAGGTACGACTCGGCTGGCGCGCAGTACTTC,CASRYDSAGAQYF
-,TRBJ2-1,TRBV29-1,-,TGCAGCGTTGGACCCGGGAGAACCTACAATGAGCAGTTCTTC,CSVGPGRTYNEQFF
-,TRBJ2-7,TRBV6-1,-,TGTGCCAGCAGCGACAGGTACGAGCAGTACTTC,CASSDRYEQYF
TRBD2,TRBJ2-1,TRBV9,-,TGTGCCAGCAGCGTAGTGGTAGCGGGAGGCCGCGAGCAGTTCTTC,CASSVVVAGGREQFF
-,TRBJ2-5,TRBV7-6,-,TGTGCCAGCAGCCGAAGGGGGGGGTACCAAGAGACCCAGTACTTC,CASSRRGGYQETQYF
-,TRBJ1-4,TRBV6-1,-,TGTGCCAGCAGTGCCAGCGGAAGAACCACCTATGAAAAACTGTTTTTT,CASSASGRTTYEKLFF
TRBD1,TRBJ1-2,TRBV14,-,TGTGCCAGCAGCCGGGGACAGGGGGCCGCCAACTATGGCTACACCTTC,CASSRGQGAANYGYTF
TRBD1,TRBJ1-2,TRBV5-4,few,TGTGCCAGCAGCCCTTGGACAGGGGGCGGAAGCTATGGCTACACCTTC,CASSPWTGGGSYGYTF
-,TRBJ1-1,TRBV7-9,few,TGTTCCAGCAGCTCCCCCCGAGTAGCGAGCATGAACACTGAAGCTTTCTTT,CSSSSPRVASMNTEAFF
TRBD2,TRBJ2-3,TRBV6-5,-,TGTGCCAGCAGGCGGGAGACAGTCGGAGGTACGCAGTATTTT,CASRRETVGGTQYF
-,TRBJ2-7,TRBV28,-,TGTGCCAGCCTCCAGGCGGGTTCCTACGAGCAGTACTTC,CASLQAGSYEQYF
TRBD2,TRBJ2-3,TRBV6-1,-,TGTGCCAGCAGTGCCCTACTAGCGGGAGGGCCGACAGATACGCAGTATTTT,CASSALLAGGPTDTQYF
TRBD1,TRBJ1-4,TRBV6-1,-,TGTGCCAGCAGTGGGTGGACAGGGGGCAAAGAAAAACTGTTTTTT,CASSGWTGGKEKLFF
TRBD2,TRBJ2-7,TRBV29-1,-,TGCAGCGTTGCCGGGAGGGCCTACGAGCAGTACTTC,CSVAGRAYEQYF
TRBD2,TRBJ2-3,TRBV6-1,-,TGTGCCATCTCGGGCGGGAGACACACAGATACGCAGTATTTT,CAISGGRHTDTQYF
TRBD1,TRBJ1-1,TRBV29-1,many,TGCAGCGTAAAGGGACAGGGGTGGAGGAACACTGAAGCTTTCTTT,CSVKGQGWRNTEAFF